These 2 T cell receptor beta chains originate from one sample sequenced in a study of T cell clonality in common variable immunodeficiency. Libraries were prepared by immunoSEQ multiplex PCR; TCRdb keeps only in-frame clonotypes and omits some of them. The sample yields some 19,000 clones, without any singletons. Their antigen targets remain unknown. Overall study results and limits: Fewer deletions and N-nucleotide insertions were reportedly seen in common variable immunodeficiency TCR beta sequences.

The sample taken for sequencing was peripheral blood mononuclear cells. These receptors originate from a human donor with common variable immunodeficiency.

In this sample, this clone turned up a few times. The CDR3 end is not reached by the read, which stops 3 residues before it; the germline J gene fills it in. The chain recombines TRBV7-3 with TRBJ1-1; possible D gene TRBD1, 6 bases. Trimming shortened V by 3 bases and J by 3 bases, and 8 bases separated the two germline ends. Germline CDR1 reads SGHTA; CDR2 reads FQGTGA. CDR3 length equals 13 residues. The part of the CDR3 DNA that was read is TGTGCCAGCAGCTTGACAGGTCACACTGAA. This codes for CASSLTGHTE. The entire CDR3 protein is CASSLTGHTEAFF.

This clone was observed a handful of times. The CDR3 end is not reached by the read, which stops 3 residues before it; the germline J gene fills it in. V gene TRBV7-6 combines with J gene TRBJ2-2, with 10 bases that match TRBD1. The V segment lost 5 bases and the J segment 7 bases; nucleotides outside the gene matches: 13. The CDR3 loop spans 17 amino acids. CDR1 is SGHVS, CDR2 FNYEAQ, per germline. The sequenced part of the CDR3 DNA is TGTGCCAGCAGCCCCGGAACGGGACAGGGGTTTATCGGGGAG. Its translation is CASSPGTGQGFIGE. The full CDR3 sequence reads CASSPGTGQGFIGELFF.